These T cell receptor beta chains were read from a single sample in a study of blood T cell repertoires in COVID-19. Only in-frame clones appear in the TCRdb table, and some are missing; sequencing was by immunoSEQ multiplex PCR. This table has approximately 110,000 clones, about 90% appearing once. Input material: peripheral blood. The receptor set was obtained from a man aged 50 to 59 with COVID-19, enrolled during active disease. CDR3s include the opening cysteine and the closing phenylalanine or tryptophan. D genes are given only for firm matches. Only some rows state a clone size, as once, few, many or a class for expanded clones.

j_call clone_size d_call v_call cdr3_aa cdr3_nt
TRBJ2-2 . . TRBV5-4 CASSLENRVTGELFF TGTGCCAGCAGCTTGGAAAACAGGGTTACCGGGGAGCTGTTTTTT
TRBJ2-7 once TRBD1 TRBV7-9 CASLGQGYEQYF TGTGCCAGTCTGGGACAGGGTTACGAGCAGTACTTC
TRBJ2-1 . . TRBV6-5 CASSYKNEQFF TGTGCCAGCAGTTATAAAAATGAGCAGTTCTTC
TRBJ1-5 . . TRBV2 CASAGDSNQPQHF TGTGCCAGCGCTGGGGACTCAAATCAGCCCCAGCATTTT
TRBJ1-1 . TRBD1 TRBV6-5 CASSRQGAGTEAFF TGTGCCAGCAGCAGACAGGGGGCGGGGACTGAAGCTTTCTTT
TRBJ1-1 once . TRBV4-3 CASSHTDRLNTEAFF TGCGCCAGCAGCCATACAGACAGGTTGAACACTGAAGCTTTCTTT
TRBJ1-3 . . TRBV4-2 CASSQGASRDKPGNTIYF TGTGCCAGCAGCCAAGGCGCAAGCCGGGACAAACCCGGAAACACCATATATTTT
TRBJ1-2 . . TRBV4-1 CASSQEGVANYGYTF TGCGCCAGCAGCCAAGAGGGAGTAGCTAACTATGGCTACACCTTC
TRBJ2-7 . TRBD1 TRBV6-5 CASSYSATGGYEQYF TGTGCCAGCAGTTACTCGGCGACAGGGGGGTACGAGCAGTACTTC
TRBJ1-6 . . TRBV6-5 CASSFNSPLHF TGTGCCAGCAGCTTCAATTCACCCCTCCACTTT
TRBJ1-1 . . TRBV5-4 CASSFVTSLNTEAFF TGTGCCAGCAGCTTCGTCACATCACTGAACACTGAAGCTTTCTTT
TRBJ2-1 . . TRBV19 CASSPKPYEQFF TGTGCCAGTAGTCCGAAGCCTTATGAGCAGTTCTTC
TRBJ2-1 . . TRBV30 CAWSRWSYNEQFF TGTGCCTGGAGTAGGTGGAGCTACAATGAGCAGTTCTTC
TRBJ1-1 . . TRBV29-1 CSVERQTEAFF TGCAGCGTTGAACGACAGACGGAAGCTTTCTTT
TRBJ2-1 . TRBD2 TRBV5-1 CASSFSGGTYNEQFF TGCGCCAGCAGCTTTAGCGGGGGGACCTACAATGAGCAGTTCTTC
TRBJ1-3 . . TRBV5-1 CASSLNFIGSGNTIYF TGCGCCAGCAGCTTAAACTTCATCGGGTCTGGAAACACCATATATTTT
TRBJ1-1 . TRBD1 TRBV28 CASSPGGPNTEAFF TGTGCCAGCAGCCCAGGGGGCCCGAACACTGAAGCTTTCTTT
TRBJ2-7 . . TRBV6-5 CASRGAPYEQYF TGTGCCAGTAGGGGTGCCCCTTACGAGCAGTACTTC
TRBJ2-1 . . TRBV28 CASRFSGTYNEQFF TGTGCCAGCAGATTTAGCGGAACCTACAATGAGCAGTTCTTC
TRBJ2-1 . . TRBV13 CASGGTASYNEQFF TGTGCCAGCGGAGGGACTGCATCCTACAATGAGCAGTTCTTC
TRBJ2-5 . . TRBV5-1 CASSVGPGIQETQYF TGCGCCAGCAGCGTGGGACCCGGGATCCAAGAGACCCAGTACTTC
TRBJ2-3 . TRBD2 TRBV29-1 CSVRAGNTDTQYF TGCAGCGTGAGAGCGGGGAACACAGATACGCAGTATTTT
TRBJ2-2 . . TRBV11-2 CASSLVKGGTGELFF TGTGCCAGCAGCTTAGTCAAAGGGGGCACCGGGGAGCTGTTTTTT
TRBJ2-1 . . TRBV5-1 CASSLASSYNEQFF TGCGCCAGCAGCTTGGCCTCCTCCTACAATGAGCAGTTCTTC
TRBJ2-1 . . TRBV6-6 CASSLAYNEQFF TGTGCCAGCAGTTTAGCGTACAATGAGCAGTTCTTC
TRBJ1-1 . TRBD1 TRBV11-2 CASSLDSDRGLGNTEAFF TGTGCCAGCAGCTTAGACAGTGACAGGGGTCTCGGTAACACTGAAGCTTTCTTT
TRBJ2-7 once TRBD2 TRBV3-1/TRBV3-2 CASSQDGLAGVLSYEQYF TGTGCCAGCAGCCAAGATGGACTAGCGGGAGTGCTCTCCTACGAGCAGTACTTC
TRBJ2-1 . . TRBV5-6 CASIGRGDEQFF TGTGCCAGCATCGGGCGCGGGGATGAGCAGTTCTTC
TRBJ2-3 . . TRBV14 CASSLRQRGPTDTQYF TGTGCCAGCAGCCTTCGACAGAGAGGCCCCACAGATACGCAGTATTTT
TRBJ2-2 . TRBD1 TRBV7-6 CASRDSSRDSYTGELFF TGTGCCAGCAGGGACTCGTCTCGGGACAGTTACACCGGGGAGCTGTTTTTT
TRBJ2-3 . . TRBV6-5 CASSEGLVAADTQYF TGTGCCAGCAGCGAGGGTCTCGTGGCGGCAGATACGCAGTATTTT
TRBJ2-3 . TRBD1 TRBV19 CASKSGGADTQYF TGTGCCAGTAAGTCAGGGGGCGCGGATACGCAGTATTTT
TRBJ2-7 . . TRBV19 CASSIGHDGTIDEQYF TGTGCCAGTAGTATTGGCCATGACGGGACAATCGACGAGCAGTACTTC
TRBJ2-1 . . TRBV19 CASSIGGEYNEQFF TGTGCCAGTAGTATAGGCGGTGAATACAATGAGCAGTTCTTC
TRBJ1-1 . . TRBV9 CASSVDPGIAEAFF TGTGCCAGCAGCGTAGATCCGGGGATCGCTGAAGCTTTCTTT
TRBJ2-1 . TRBD2 TRBV19 CASSIDLAGGYYNEQFF TGTGCCAGTAGTATAGATCTGGCGGGAGGGTATTACAATGAGCAGTTCTTC
TRBJ1-1 . . TRBV19 CASAGPRAGTEAFF TGTGCCAGTGCGGGACCGCGGGCCGGCACTGAAGCTTTCTTT